This record covers a single T cell receptor beta chain. Antigen: not known. The data derive from a study of T cell responses to AZD1222 COVID-19 vaccine. About the research overall: Recipients boosted at about 4 weeks or about 12 weeks are pooled. Findings of the study overall: The donor group comprised mostly white British people and more females; the analysis possibly underestimated clonal diversity.

Using immunoSEQ multiplex PCR, the repertoire was profiled, and TCRdb retains in-frame clones only, with some absent. The table lists more than 150,000 clones, around 90% of them singletons. V dropped 4 bases and J dropped 5; count of bases not matched to a gene: 6. The germline V gene has CDR1 MNHEY and CDR2 SMNVEV (reference sequence). This CDR3 is built from 14 residues. This rearrangement joins TRBV27 to TRBJ1-1; 8 nucleotides align to TRBD1. Source: peripheral blood, taken on day 0 of AZD1222 vaccination. The clonotype was recovered from an adult in good health. DNA for the CDR3: TGTGCCAGCAGTTCCCACAGGGGGGTAACTGAAGCTTTCTTT. This gives the protein CASSSHRGVTEAFF.